Listed here is a single T cell receptor beta chain. No antigen is known for it. The read stops 3 residues short of the end of the CDR3; the missing end is completed from the germline J gene. Repertoires were generated with immunoSEQ multiplex PCR, while TCRdb's copy carries only in-frame clones and drops some. The sample yields more than 11,000 clones, of which the top ten take up 27%. This entry is derived from a study of Tregs in tolerant kidney transplant recipients. Study findings and constraints: Expanding Tregs on activated donor B cells appeared to best identify donor-specific TCRbeta clones. Nucleotide sequences could not be compared across some patients' samples due to primer changes.

The CDR3 is 14 residues long. The germline V gene encodes CDR1 MNHNS and CDR2 SASEGT. The V and J ends lost 5 bases and 6 bases, in that order; junction bases with no gene match: 5. Recipients received nonmyeloablative bone marrow transplants from related graft donors, with transient mixed chimerism. Unstimulated regulatory T cells (CD4+CD25+CD127-), CD4+CD25- non-regulatory cells, CD4 and CD8 cells were FACS-sorted from thawed PBMCs. The sequence was obtained from a human patient who received a combined kidney and bone marrow transplant. The T cells may come from the graft donor. The chain uses TRBV6-1 and TRBJ2-7; 12 bases fit TRBD2. Sample: CD8+ T cells from blood (PBMCs), taken 6 months after the transplant. CDR3 DNA, as far as it was read: TGTGCCAGCAGTAAAGGACTAGCGGGGATCGAG. Amino acids: CASSKGLAGIE. The entire CDR3 is CASSKGLAGIEQYF.